The 19 T cell receptor beta chains below were found in one sample sequenced in a study of OX40 agonist ivuxolimab in advanced cancers. Generated by immunoSEQ multiplex PCR, the TCRdb table keeps only in-frame clones and is missing some. Of some 54,000 clones in the sample, less than 90% were seen once. The sequencing used CD4+ or CD8+ T cells sorted from blood, collected in a trial of the OX40 agonist ivuxolimab. The origin of the receptors is an adult with an advanced solid tumor such as melanoma, head and neck, liver or kidney cancer.

In nucleotides, the CDR3 is TGCGCCAGCAGCTTGTTCAACCCCTACGAGCAGTACTTC. It specifies CASSLFNPYEQYF. The rearrangement links TRBV5-1 to TRBJ2-7; D is undetermined. Trimming pared 1 base from V and 2 bases from J, leaving 7 bases between. Germline assignment: CDR1 SGHRS and CDR2 YFSETQ. The CDR3 has 13 residues. The whole variable domain, remainder taken from reference TRBV5-1 and TRBJ2-7, is KAGVTQTPRYLIKTRGQQVTLSCSPISGHRSVSWYQQTPGQGLQFLFEYFSETQRNKGNFPGRFSGRQFSNSRSEMNVSTLELGDSALYLCASSLFNPYEQYFGPGTRLTVT.

This chain joins TRBV12-5 and TRBJ2-5, with TRBD1 as a possible D gene (6 bases). The CDR3 runs to 15 residues. Germline-derived CDR1 and CDR2 are LGHNT and FRNRAP. Trimming removed 2 bases from V and 2 bases from J, with 12 bases in between. CDR3 protein: CASGLTPGTQETQYF. In DNA, the CDR3 is TGTGCTAGTGGTTTGACCCCGGGGACACAAGAGACCCAGTACTTC.

The chain combines TRBV2 with TRBJ1-5; TRBD1 is a possible D gene (5 bases). The CDR3 has 16 amino acids. From germline, CDR1 is SNHLY and CDR2 FYNNEI. The V end lost 3 bases, the J end lost 6 bases, and 18 bases lay between the germline ends. In DNA form, the CDR3 reads TGTGCCAGCAGTGACAGGGTCGGCCGATGGGGTCAGCCCCAGCATTTT. Encoded protein: CASSDRVGRWGQPQHF.

The V and J genes are TRBV5-6 and TRBJ2-7; D gene ambiguous. V was cut by 4 bases and J by 0 bases, with 14 bases left in between. The CDR3 loop spans 15 amino acids. The germline V gene encodes CDR1 SGHDT and CDR2 YYEEEE. CDR3 sequence reads: CASSRREVSSYEQYF. As DNA, the CDR3 is TGTGCCAGCAGCCGGAGAGAAGTGAGCTCCTACGAGCAGTACTTC. Full variable domain (remainder filled in from reference TRBV5-6 and TRBJ2-7): DAGVTQSPTHLIKTRGQQVTLRCSPKSGHDTVSWYQQALGQGPQFIFQYYEEEERQRGNFPDRFSGHQFPNYSSELNVNALLLGDSALYLCASSRREVSSYEQYFGPGTRLTVT.

The gene calls are TRBV5-1 and TRBJ1-1; D ambiguous. This CDR3 is 16 amino acids long. Germline V lookup: CDR1 SGHRS, CDR2 YFSETQ. The ends were cut back, 0 bases at V and 2 bases at J, with 14 bases in the middle. CDR3 protein: CASSLGLRQRNTEAFF. CDR3 bases: TGCGCCAGCAGCTTGGGGTTGAGGCAACGTAACACTGAAGCTTTCTTT.

The V and J genes are TRBV12-1 and TRBJ2-7; TRBD2 is the table's D call and was not checked against the DNA. TRBV12-1 is flagged as a pseudogene. The CDR3 sequence is 13 residues long. CDR3 sequence (DNA): TGTGCCAGAACGGGACTAGCGGGGGGAGAGCAGTACTTC. Translated: CARTGLAGGEQYF.

To note about this clone: A single base separates this from a much larger clone, so it may be a read error. Different DNA sequences within this sample yield the same CDR3. J is TRBJ2-1 and V is TRBV19; no clear D gene. This CDR3 has 13 residues. Trimming stripped 6 bases from V and 6 bases from J, with 12 bases between. The germline V gene encodes CDR1 LNHDA and CDR2 SQIVND (reference sequence). CDR3 region: CASSISAPNEQFF. The CDR3 DNA reads TGTGCCAGTAGCATATCGGCTCCCAATGAGCAGTTCTTC.

The CDR3 DNA reads TGCGCCAGCAGTGAAAATCAGGGGGCGCGGACTGAAGCTTTCTTT. Encoded protein: CASSENQGARTEAFF. The genes are TRBV10-1 and TRBJ1-1; 8 bases line up with TRBD1. Looked up from germline, CDR1 is WNHNN and CDR2 is SYGVQD (reference sequence). Unmatched junction bases numbered 8, after V lost 3 bases and J lost 5 bases. The CDR3 is 15 amino acids.

The V and J genes are TRBV6-1 and TRBJ1-5, with 10 bases matching TRBD1. Per germline, CDR1 MNHNS and CDR2 SASEGT. V shed 1 base, J shed 0 bases, and the junction held 6 bases outside the gene matches. The CDR3 totals 18 residues. The CDR3 reads CASSEGTGGIYSNQPQHF. CDR3 in DNA: TGTGCCAGCAGTGAAGGGACAGGGGGGATCTATAGCAATCAGCCCCAGCATTTT.

Worth noting for this clone: Distinct nucleotide sequences in the sample also encode this CDR3. V is TRBV12-1 and J is TRBJ2-1; TRBD1, the table's D call, lacks a check against the DNA. TRBV12-1 is reported as a pseudogene. The CDR3 has 16 amino acids. CDR3 sequence: CASSTWGRRDYNEQFF. CDR3 sequence (DNA): TGTGCCAGCAGCACTTGGGGCCGTCGTGACTACAATGAGCAGTTCTTC.

This CDR3 reads CASSLGISWKAGELFF. DNA of the CDR3: TGTGCCAGCAGCTTAGGTATCAGCTGGAAAGCCGGGGAGCTGTTTTTT. The chain joins TRBV7-9 to TRBJ2-2; no definite D call. This CDR3 has 16 residues. Trimming took off 1 base at V and 6 bases at J, with 15 bases between the two ends. Germline lookup yields CDR1 SEHNR and CDR2 FQNEAQ (reference sequence).

This clone was observed a few times. The chain joins TRBV30 to TRBJ1-5; 9 bases align to TRBD1. This CDR3 has 15 residues. The J segment lost 6 bases and the V segment lost 3 bases, leaving 9 bases of the junction unmatched. From germline, CDR1 is GTSNPN and CDR2 SVGIG (reference sequence). CDR3 in amino acids: CAWSSGTGTSQPQHF. CDR3 coding DNA: TGTGCCTGGAGCTCGGGGACAGGGACGTCTCAGCCCCAGCATTTT.

The chain is built from TRBV7-6 and TRBJ2-3, with TRBD2 matching 12 bases. The ends lost 5 bases at V and 5 bases at J; junction bases unmatched: 11. This CDR3 has 17 residues. Germline V lookup: CDR1 SGHVS, CDR2 FNYEAQ. Written as DNA, the CDR3 is TGTGCCAGCAGCCTACGGACTAGCGGGGTTCTAGTAGATACGCAGTATTTT. Amino acids: CASSLRTSGVLVDTQYF.

This clone showed up just once. V and J are TRBV10-3 and TRBJ1-4; D is ambiguous. Germline lookup yields CDR1 ENHRY and CDR2 SYGVKD. The CDR3 sequence is 13 residues long. V was cut by 10 bases and J by 0 bases, with 9 bases left in between. The CDR3 sequence: CATQVATNEKLFF. In nucleotides, the CDR3 is TGTGCCACTCAAGTTGCAACTAATGAAAAACTGTTTTTT.

The V gene is TRBV18, the J gene TRBJ2-6, with 9 bases that match TRBD1. Germline V gives CDR1 KGHSH, CDR2 LQKENI. The CDR3 extends over 17 amino acids. V was clipped by 4 bases and J by 0 bases; unmatched bases: 4. Here the CDR3 reads CASSRGQGGSGANVLTF. Written as DNA, the CDR3 is TGTGCCAGCTCACGGGGACAGGGAGGCTCTGGGGCCAACGTCCTGACTTTC.

A word on this clone: The junction does not match germline at one end; this may be a read error. This chain links TRBV6-6 with TRBJ1-2; D is ambiguous. Germline V gives CDR1 MNHNY, CDR2 SVGAGI (reference sequence). The CDR3 runs 15 residues. CDR3 loop: CAISERAGGNYGYTF. CDR3 DNA: TGTGCCATCAGTGAGAGGGCAGGAGGTAACTATGGCTACACCTTC.

The chain has TRBV5-6 and TRBJ1-2, with unresolved D. The CDR3 sequence is 13 residues long. V shed 6 bases and J shed 3 bases, with 12 bases lying between them. Germline CDR1 SGHDT, CDR2 YYEEEE. CDR3 nucleotides: TGTGCCAGCACCCCTGGGATTGACTATGGCTACACCTTC. Its protein is CASTPGIDYGYTF. The full variable domain, completed using reference TRBV5-6 and TRBJ1-2, is DAGVTQSPTHLIKTRGQQVTLRCSPKSGHDTVSWYQQALGQGPQFIFQYYEEEERQRGNFPDRFSGHQFPNYSSELNVNALLLGDSALYLCASTPGIDYGYTFGSGTRLTVV.

V and J are TRBV2 and TRBJ2-2; no definite D call. Germline loops: CDR1 SNHLY, CDR2 FYNNEI. Trimming pared 7 bases from V and 3 bases from J, leaving 6 bases between. The CDR3 has 12 amino acids. CDR3 in DNA: TGTGCCAGCAAGCAGTACACCGGGGAGCTGTTTTTT. This translates into CASKQYTGELFF.

The chain couples TRBV28 to TRBJ1-5; D might be TRBD1 (6 bases). Germline V lookup: CDR1 MDHEN, CDR2 SYDVKM. The CDR3 spans 17 residues. Trimming removed 2 bases at V and 0 bases at J, with 14 bases between. This chain's CDR3 is CASSLIDRRASNQPQHF. CDR3 bases: TGTGCCAGCAGTTTAATAGACAGGCGGGCTAGCAATCAGCCCCAGCATTTT.